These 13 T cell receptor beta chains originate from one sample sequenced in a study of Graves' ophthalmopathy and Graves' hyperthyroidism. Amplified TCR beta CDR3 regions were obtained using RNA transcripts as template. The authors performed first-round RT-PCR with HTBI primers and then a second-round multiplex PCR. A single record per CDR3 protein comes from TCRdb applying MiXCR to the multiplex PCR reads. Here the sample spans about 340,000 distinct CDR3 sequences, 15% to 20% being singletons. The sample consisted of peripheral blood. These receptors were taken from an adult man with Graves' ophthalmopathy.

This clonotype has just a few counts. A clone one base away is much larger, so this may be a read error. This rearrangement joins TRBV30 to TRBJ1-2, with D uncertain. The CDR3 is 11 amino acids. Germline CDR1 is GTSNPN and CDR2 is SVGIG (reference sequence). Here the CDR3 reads CASDWVGGYTF. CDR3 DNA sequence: TGTGCTTCGGACTGGGTGGGTGGCTACACCTTC.

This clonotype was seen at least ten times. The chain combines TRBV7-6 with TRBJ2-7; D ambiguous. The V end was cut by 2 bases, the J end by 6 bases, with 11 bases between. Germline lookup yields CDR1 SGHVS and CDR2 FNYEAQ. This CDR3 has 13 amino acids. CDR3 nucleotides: TGTGCCAGCAGCTTATATCCGGTTGTCGAGCAGTACTTC. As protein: CASSLYPVVEQYF.

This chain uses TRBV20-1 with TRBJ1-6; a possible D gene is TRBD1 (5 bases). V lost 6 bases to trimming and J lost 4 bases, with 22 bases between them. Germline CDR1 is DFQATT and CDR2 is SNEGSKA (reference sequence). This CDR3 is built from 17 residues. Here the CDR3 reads CSATKGTGGDYNSPLHF. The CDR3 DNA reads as TGCAGTGCGACCAAGGGTACGGGGGGGGATTATAATTCACCCCTCCACTTT.

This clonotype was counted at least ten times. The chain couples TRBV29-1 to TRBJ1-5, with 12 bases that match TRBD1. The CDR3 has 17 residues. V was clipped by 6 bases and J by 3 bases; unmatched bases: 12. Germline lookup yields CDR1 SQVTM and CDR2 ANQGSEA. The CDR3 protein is CSVAGTGGPSSNQPQHF. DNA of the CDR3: TGCAGCGTGGCCGGGACAGGGGGCCCAAGTTCCAATCAGCCCCAGCATTTT.

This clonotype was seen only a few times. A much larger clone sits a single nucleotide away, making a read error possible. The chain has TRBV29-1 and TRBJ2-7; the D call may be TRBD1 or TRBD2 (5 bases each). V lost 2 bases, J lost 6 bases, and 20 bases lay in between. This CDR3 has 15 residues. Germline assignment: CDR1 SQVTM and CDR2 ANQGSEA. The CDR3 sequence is CSVESTTIGASEQYF. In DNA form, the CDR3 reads TGCAGCGTTGAAAGCACGACTATCGGGGCCAGCGAGCAGTACTTC.

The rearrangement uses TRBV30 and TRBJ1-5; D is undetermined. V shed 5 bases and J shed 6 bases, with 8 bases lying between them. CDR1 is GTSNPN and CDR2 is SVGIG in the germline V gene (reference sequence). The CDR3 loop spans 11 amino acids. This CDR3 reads CAWDPCQPQHF. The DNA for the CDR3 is TGTGCCTGGGATCCATGTCAGCCCCAGCATTTT.

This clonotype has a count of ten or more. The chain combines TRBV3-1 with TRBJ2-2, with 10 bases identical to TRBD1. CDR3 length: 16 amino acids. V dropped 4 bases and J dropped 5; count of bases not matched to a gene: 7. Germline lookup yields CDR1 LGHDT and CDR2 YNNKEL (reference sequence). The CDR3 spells CASSPSGQGITGELFF. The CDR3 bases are TGTGCCAGCAGCCCTTCGGGACAGGGGATAACCGGGGAGCTGTTTTTT.

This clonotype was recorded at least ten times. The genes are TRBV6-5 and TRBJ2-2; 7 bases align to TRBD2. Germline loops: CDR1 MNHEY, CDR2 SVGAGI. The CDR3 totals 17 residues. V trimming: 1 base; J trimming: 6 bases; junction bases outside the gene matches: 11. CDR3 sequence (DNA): TGTGCCAGCAGTTACTTTCCGGGAGGAACCTTCGCCGGGGAGCTGTTTTTT. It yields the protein CASSYFPGGTFAGELFF.

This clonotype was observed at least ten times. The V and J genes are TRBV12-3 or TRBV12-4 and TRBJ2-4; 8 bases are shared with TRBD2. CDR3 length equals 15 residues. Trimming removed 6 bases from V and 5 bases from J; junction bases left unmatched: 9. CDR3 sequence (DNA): TGTGCCAGCAGACCACCGGGACTAGAAGAAAACATTCAGTACTTC. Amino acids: CASRPPGLEENIQYF.

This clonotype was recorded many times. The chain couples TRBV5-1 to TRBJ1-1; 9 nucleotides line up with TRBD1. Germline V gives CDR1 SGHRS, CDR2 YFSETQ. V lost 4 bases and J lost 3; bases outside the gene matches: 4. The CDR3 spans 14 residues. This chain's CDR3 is CASSMTGGDTEAFF. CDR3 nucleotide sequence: TGCGCCAGCAGCATGACAGGGGGGGACACTGAAGCTTTCTTT. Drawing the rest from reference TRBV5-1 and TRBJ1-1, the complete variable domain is KAGVTQTPRYLIKTRGQQVTLSCSPISGHRSVSWYQQTPGQGLQFLFEYFSETQRNKGNFPGRFSGRQFSNSRSEMNVSTLELGDSALYLCASSMTGGDTEAFFGQGTRLTVV.

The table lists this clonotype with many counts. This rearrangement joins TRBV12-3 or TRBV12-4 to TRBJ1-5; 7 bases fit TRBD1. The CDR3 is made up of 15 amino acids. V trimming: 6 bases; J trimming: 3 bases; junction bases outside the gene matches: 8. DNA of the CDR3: TGTGCCAGCAGAAACGGGACAGCTGACAATCAGCCCCAGCATTTT. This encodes CASRNGTADNQPQHF.

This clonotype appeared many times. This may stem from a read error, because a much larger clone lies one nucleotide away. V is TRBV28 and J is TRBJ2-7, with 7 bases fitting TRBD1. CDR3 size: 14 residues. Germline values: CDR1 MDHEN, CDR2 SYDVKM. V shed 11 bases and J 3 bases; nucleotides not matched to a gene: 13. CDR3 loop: CAGTPAGGIYEQYF. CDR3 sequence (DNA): TGTGCCGGCACCCCGGCAGGGGGAATCTACGAGCAGTACTTC.

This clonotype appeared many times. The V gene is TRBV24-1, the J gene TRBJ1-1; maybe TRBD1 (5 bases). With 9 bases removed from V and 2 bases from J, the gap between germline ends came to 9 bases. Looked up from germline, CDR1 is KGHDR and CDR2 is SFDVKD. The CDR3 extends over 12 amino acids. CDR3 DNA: TGTGCCACCGACGACAGTAACACTGAAGCTTTCTTT. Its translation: CATDDSNTEAFF.